This paragraph covers one T cell receptor beta chain sequence. The target of this receptor is not known. Base qualities are not recorded, but no much larger clone differs from it by a single base. The collaborating institutions used their own protocols to collect whole blood in K2EDTA tubes. For TCRbeta analysis, collaborators shipped samples in one of three forms: frozen whole blood, isolated PBMCs, or DNA extracted from either of those sample types. This sample is part of a study of blood T cell repertoires in COVID-19 (dated by TCRdb to the early 2020s). As for the study more broadly: Collaborator samples came from the United States, Italy and Spain and covered acute and convalescent phases of COVID-19. The material from the prospective study consisted of cDNA or gDNA derived from T cells, B-cell-depleted T cells, or PBMCs. The dataset comprised deeply sampled blood TCRbeta repertoires from subjects exposed to, actively infected with, or recovered from COVID-19. A freely available public database, intended as a resource for researchers studying the immune response to SARS-CoV-2, is where the repertoires were released. The samples were drawn from two sources: the first 160 participants of the ongoing ImmuneRACE study, and 1,000 to 1,500 subjects contributed by 6 global collaborators. Sample metadata almost always included a de-identified subject ID, COVID-19 status, age in years and sex. HLA class I and class II types, where available, came from metadata supplied by the sample provider rather than from assay-based typing. The research as a whole found: The amount of clinical and demographic metadata varied by source and participant and was provided uncurated.

After removal of 3 bases from V and 4 bases from J, the junction retains 3 bases not matched to a gene. As encoded in the germline V gene, CDR1 is SGHTA while CDR2 is FQGNSA. The CDR3 goes from the cysteine to the phenylalanine over 14 residues. Only the CDR3 DNA is retained, 42 bases long and in frame from the first base. TCRbeta CDR3 regions were amplified from genomic DNA using the immunoSEQ Assay, a bias-controlled multiplex PCR. From the authors' description of their analysis: The number of nucleated cells in each sample was estimated from the amplification of reference gene primers within the assay. To quantify the absolute abundance of each unique TCRbeta CDR3 rearrangement, sequence reads were collapsed and filtered. For each sample, productive Simpson clonality was calculated as the square root of Simpson's diversity index across productive rearrangements. TCRdb re-hosts the immuneACCESS table, in-frame sequences only. Its copies lack some clones; in the studies checked, an unresolved V gene accounts for under half of them, and the cause for the rest is not known. D and trimming come from the DNA, and the V and J calls and clone size come from that table. The table for this sample lists about 81,000 clones; 84% of them were counted only once. The biggest ten clones account for under 15% of the sample.

The V and J genes are TRBV7-2 and TRBJ2-7, with 10 bases matching TRBD1. Specimen: peripheral blood. This receptor was taken from a human donor in a cohort sampled during active COVID-19. CDR3 reads: CASSFTGQGYEQYF. DNA sequence: TGTGCCAGCAGCTTCACGGGACAGGGGTACGAGCAGTACTTC.